The clone carrying this T cell receptor beta chain is a singleton in its sample. Its matching antigen is unknown. It was autoimmune disease history or systemic immunosuppression that excluded patients. Germline CDR1 is SGHTA and CDR2 is FQGNSA. Trimming took 1 base from V and 7 from J, leaving 6 bases between them. The CDR3 loop spans 12 amino acids. Generated by immunoSEQ multiplex PCR, the TCRdb table keeps only in-frame clones and is missing some. This table has 55,000 to 65,000 clones, about 88% appearing once. These data originate in a study of OX40 agonist ivuxolimab in advanced cancers. Findings and caveats of the study: Expanded clones were, on average, more numerous in CD8+ T cells than in CD4+.

The sequenced sample was CD4+ or CD8+ T cells sorted from blood, obtained in a trial of the OX40 agonist ivuxolimab. This TCR derives from an adult with an advanced solid tumor such as melanoma, head and neck, liver or kidney cancer. The chain combines TRBV7-2 with TRBJ2-3; D not certain. This CDR3 is CASSLDSHTQYF. CDR3 nucleotides: TGTGCCAGCAGCTTAGACTCGCATACGCAGTATTTT.